This T cell receptor (beta chain) was sequenced for a study of blood T cell repertoires in COVID-19. For the study at large: There were acute and convalescent COVID-19 samples, and they came from the United States, Italy and Spain.

Assay used: immunoSEQ multiplex PCR; TCRdb lists only in-frame clones, some missing. The profile shows roughly 40,000 clones, approximately 85% of them singletons. This TCR was sampled from a man aged 65 to 85 with acute or convalescent COVID-19. The sequencing sample was made of peripheral blood.

The chain's CDR3 is CASSLTTSPQYTF. CDR3 bases: TGTGCCAGCTCACTGACGACATCGCCTCAATACACCTTC. The gene calls are TRBV18 and TRBJ1-2; D ambiguous. CDR3 size: 13 residues. The V end lost 4 bases, the J end lost 11 bases, and 17 bases lay between the germline ends. Germline lookup yields CDR1 KGHSH and CDR2 LQKENI.